One sample yielded the 14 T cell receptor beta chains listed below, sequenced in a study of T cell repertoires in cytomegalovirus infection. TCRdb re-derived calls from the reads in MiXCR, one entry per CDR3 protein. The table records 400,000 or so distinct CDR3 sequences, roughly 20% of them present only once. Specimen: PBMCs. Receptor source: a human donor in good health (CMV status not recorded). Some clones in this sample may be carry-over from other donors' samples.

V is TRBV19 and J is TRBJ2-6; tentative D call: TRBD2 (6 bases). Trimming left V 5 bases short and J 0 bases short, with 17 bases between. Germline values: CDR1 LNHDA, CDR2 SQIVND (reference sequence). The CDR3 runs to 18 residues. CDR3 region: CASSPQVGGSSGANVLTF. The CDR3 DNA reads TGTGCCAGTAGTCCTCAGGTCGGGGGATCCTCTGGGGCCAACGTCCTGACTTTC. The full variable domain, completed using reference TRBV19 and TRBJ2-6, is DGGITQSPKYLFRKEGQNVTLSCEQNLNHDAMYWYRQDPGQGLRLIYYSQIVNDFQKGDIAEGYSVSREKKESFPLTVTSAQKNPTAFYLCASSPQVGGSSGANVLTFGAGSRLTVL.

This clonotype has ten or more counts. This chain links TRBV6-6 with TRBJ2-3, with no clear D. V was cut by 2 bases and J by 6 bases, with 6 bases left in between. This CDR3 has 12 residues. The germline V gene encodes CDR1 MNHNY and CDR2 SVGAGI (reference sequence). The DNA for the CDR3 is TGTGCCAGCAGTTACCAATCGGATACGCAGTATTTT. Its protein product is CASSYQSDTQYF.

The chain couples TRBV19 to TRBJ1-1; unclear D gene. Deletions cut 6 bases from V and 4 bases from J, with 12 bases between. From germline, CDR1 is LNHDA and CDR2 SQIVND (reference sequence). The CDR3 length is 13 residues. The CDR3 DNA reads as TGTGCCAGTAGAACCATGGGGATCACTGAAGCTTTCTTT. Protein: CASRTMGITEAFF.

For this clonotype: One end of the junction fails to match germline, which may point to a read error. The genes are TRBV12-3 or TRBV12-4 and TRBJ2-3; D remains ambiguous. The length of the CDR3 is 13 residues. The CDR3 nucleotides read TGTGCCAGCACCGTGACCGAGACGACCCGCAGAGCATTT. Its protein product is CASTVTETTRRAF.

The J gene is TRBJ2-1, the V gene TRBV24-1, with 9 bases identical to TRBD2. The CDR3 is made up of 16 amino acids. The V segment lost 3 bases and the J segment 4 bases; nucleotides outside the gene matches: 6. Per germline, CDR1 KGHDR and CDR2 SFDVKD. In nucleotides, the CDR3 is TGTGCCACCAGTGATCCCCGGCGGGGGGGTTACAATGAGCAGTTCTTC. Amino acids: CATSDPRRGGYNEQFF.

This clonotype was seen at least ten times. The rearrangement links TRBV7-2 to TRBJ1-5, with a tentative D call TRBD1 (6 bases). Germline-derived CDR1 and CDR2 are SGHTA and FQGNSA. The V end lost 2 bases, the J end lost 5 bases, and 13 bases lay between the germline ends. The CDR3 consists of 15 residues. Here the CDR3 reads CASSLTPAGDQPQHF. CDR3 sequence (DNA): TGTGCCAGCAGCTTAACTCCCGCAGGGGATCAGCCCCAGCATTTT.

This clonotype came up many times. The V and J genes are TRBV7-2 and TRBJ2-5; D is uncertain. The CDR3 spans 14 residues. CDR1 and CDR2 (germline): SGHTA, FQGNSA. V was pared by 5 bases and J by 5 bases, with 15 bases between. The CDR3 coding sequence is TGTGCCAGCAGCCCCGGTTCGGTTCGGGAGACCCAGTACTTC. It encodes CASSPGSVRETQYF.

The sample holds many counts of this clonotype. The chain is built from TRBV7-2 and TRBJ2-1, with no clear D. V was trimmed by 7 bases and J by 4 bases, leaving 14 bases between them. This CDR3 region has 14 residues. CDR1 SGHTA and CDR2 FQGNSA come from the germline V gene. The CDR3 bases are TGTGCCAGCAAATTACCCCCCTTATACAATGAGCAGTTCTTC. Amino acids: CASKLPPLYNEQFF.

This clonotype was found many times. The V gene is TRBV12-3 or TRBV12-4, the J gene TRBJ2-1, with TRBD1 matching 9 bases. The V and J ends lost 6 bases and 4 bases, in that order; junction bases with no gene match: 10. The CDR3 contains 16 residues. DNA for the CDR3: TGTGCCAGCAGCCCAGCCCGACAGGGGGGGTACAATGAGCAGTTCTTC. It specifies CASSPARQGGYNEQFF.

This clonotype was picked up many times. The gene calls are TRBV7-9 and TRBJ2-1, with 9 nucleotides matching TRBD2. CDR3 size: 17 residues. V shed 5 bases, J shed 4 bases, and the junction held 12 bases outside the gene matches. In germline, CDR1 is SEHNR, CDR2 FQNEAQ (reference sequence). CDR3 DNA sequence: TGTGCCAGCAGCCCGACCACGGGACTAGCACTATACAATGAGCAGTTCTTC. Translating it yields CASSPTTGLALYNEQFF.

This CDR3 reads CAISETFSETQYF. The CDR3 coding sequence is TGTGCCATCAGTGAGACATTTAGTGAGACCCAGTACTTC. This chain links TRBV10-3 with TRBJ2-5; D unclear. V gave up 2 bases and J gave up 5 bases, with 9 bases separating them. The germline gives CDR1 ENHRY, CDR2 SYGVKD. The length of the CDR3 is 13 residues.

This sequence joins TRBV20-1 and TRBJ1-5; D unclear. CDR3 length equals 16 residues. Trimming shortened V by 4 bases and J by 0 bases, and 16 bases separated the two germline ends. Germline-derived CDR1 and CDR2 are DFQATT and SNEGSKA (reference sequence). The CDR3 reads CSANLGPPDSNQPQHF. CDR3 DNA sequence: TGCAGTGCTAATTTGGGCCCGCCCGATAGCAATCAGCCCCAGCATTTT.

This clonotype has ten or more counts. The rearrangement uses TRBV7-2 and TRBJ2-1; 11 nucleotides line up with TRBD2. Per the germline V gene, CDR1 is SGHTA and CDR2 is FQGNSA. The CDR3 length is 15 residues. The trim removed 2 bases at V and 10 bases at J, leaving 7 bases unmatched. CDR3: CASSLLAGGLWEQFF. CDR3 nucleotide sequence: TGTGCCAGCAGCTTACTAGCGGGAGGTTTGTGGGAGCAGTTCTTC.

This clonotype was counted at least ten times. The chain recombines TRBV7-2 with TRBJ2-1; 11 bases fit TRBD2. Germline assignment: CDR1 SGHTA and CDR2 FQGNSA. CDR3 length: 15 amino acids. Trimming took 3 bases from V and 5 from J; bases not matched to a gene: 3. The CDR3: CASSFRTSGHNEQFF. The CDR3, as DNA: TGTGCCAGCAGCTTTAGGACTAGCGGGCACAATGAGCAGTTCTTC.